This TCR beta chain originates from a study of beta chain features in type 1 diabetes. Study-wide points: For patients, the naive, central memory and Treg TCRB repertoires appeared more alike than for healthy donors. TCRB CDR3 length was moderately but significantly reduced in all four CD4+ subsets of Type 1 diabetes patients. Here, the possible influence of HLA type (on TCRB rearrangement) remained unresolved.

Sorting that relied on CD45RO/CCR7/CD25/CD127/CD95/CD27 yielded CD4+ naive, central memory, regulatory and stem cell-like memory cells. Sorted populations all had greater than 98% purity. The CDR3 is 16 amino acids. CDR1 is LGHNA, CDR2 YNFKEQ, per germline. The V and J ends lost 0 bases and 4 bases respectively, with 13 bases between them. Turning to this clone: What it binds is unknown.

All of the isolated RNA was reverse transcribed, so expressed TCRB transcripts were sequenced. The repertoire was sequenced with immunoSEQ multiplex PCR; TCRdb's copy has only in-frame clones and lacks some. Of hundreds of thousands of clones listed, 15% were seen once; the top ten hold 0.015% to 0.017%. This chain connects TRBV4-2 to TRBJ2-1; D remains unclear. The TCR originated in a man aged 18 to 35 with type 1 diabetes. The sample taken for sequencing was naive CD4+ T cells from blood. The CDR3 spells CASSQDRSSSYNEQFF. CDR3 nucleotide sequence: TGTGCCAGCAGCCAAGATCGAAGCTCCTCGTACAATGAGCAGTTCTTC.